This entry describes one TCR beta chain. Its antigen is undetermined. This record belongs to a study of cytomegalovirus exposure and HLA in healthy donors. Overall study: Earlier, some 180 million T cells were analyzed, and 90 million to 140 million unique TCR beta sequences were found among them.

Germline lookup yields CDR1 LNHDA and CDR2 SQIVND (reference sequence). The V end lost 3 bases, the J end lost 3 bases, and 14 bases lay between the germline ends. CDR3 length: 16 amino acids. Study observations and caveats: Usually a TCR sequence was rare, but some public TCRs were found in many donors. For most TCR beta V segments, an earlier analysis put the productive rate at about 87% or about 30% of the time.

The PCR made use of 60 Vbeta and 13 Jbeta primers. TCRdb's copy holds only in-frame clones and misses some; the assay was immunoSEQ multiplex PCR. Among about 140,000 clones listed, roughly 77% were seen once. The receptor was isolated from a man aged 25-45 years in good health and CMV-seronegative. The V gene is TRBV19, the J gene TRBJ1-4; no clear D. The sample consisted of PBMCs. DNA of the CDR3: TGTGCCAGTAGTATCCGACTTTTAAGTGCTAATGAAAAACTGTTTTTT. Encoded protein: CASSIRLLSANEKLFF.